These T cell receptor beta chains were read from a single sample in a study of T cells after yellow fever vaccination. A single record per CDR3 protein comes from TCRdb applying MiXCR to the 5' RACE reads. The repertoire holds 50,000 or so distinct CDR3 sequences, about 6.3% seen once, with 20% to 25% in the top ten. Specimen: CD8+ T cells not binding an NS4B(214-222) dextramer, sorted from PBMCs, collected roughly 45 days after the first yellow fever vaccination. Receptor source: a man between 18 and 29 years old who received the YFV17D yellow fever vaccine. Both conserved end residues are part of each CDR3. Each record gives: CDR3 length, D gene, clone size, J gene, V gene, CDR3 protein, CDR3 DNA. D genes are given only for firm matches. The size field is filled for only some rows; it gives once, few, many or a size class.

18 . . TRBJ2-2 TRBV5-4 CASSGRGGPGLNTGELFF TGTGCCAGCAGCGGCCGAGGGGGTCCCGGACTGAACACCGGGGAGCTGTTTTTT
14 . many TRBJ2-7 TRBV29-1 CSVVLVGITYEQYF TGCAGCGTTGTTCTTGTCGGGATAACCTACGAGCAGTACTTC
13 . few TRBJ2-3 TRBV29-1 CSVVRENTDTQYF TGCAGCGTTGTAAGGGAAAACACAGATACGCAGTATTTT
14 TRBD2 many TRBJ2-1 TRBV12-3/TRBV12-4 CASSLGGGRDEQFF TGTGCCAGCAGTTTAGGCGGGGGGAGGGATGAGCAGTTCTTC
13 TRBD1 many TRBJ2-1 TRBV29-1 CSVLWTGYNEQFF TGCAGCGTCCTCTGGACAGGTTACAATGAGCAGTTCTTC
12 . few TRBJ2-1 TRBV4-1 CASMGSYNEQFF TGCGCCAGCATGGGCTCCTACAATGAGCAGTTCTTC
12 TRBD1 few TRBJ1-1 TRBV12-3/TRBV12-4 CASSRRTGVAFF TGTGCCAGCAGTCGAAGGACAGGGGTAGCTTTCTTT
13 TRBD1 few TRBJ2-1 TRBV5-4 CASSSDRAGRELF TGTGCCAGCAGCTCGGACAGGGCGGGCCGAGAGCTCTTC
13 TRBD1 few TRBJ2-1 TRBV6-1 CASSRTGYNEQFF TGTGCCAGCAGTCGGACAGGCTACAATGAGCAGTTCTTC
18 TRBD1 . TRBJ2-3 TRBV2 CACSQEIDRDRVQATQYF TGTGCCTGCAGTCAAGAGATCGACCGGGACAGGGTGCAGGCTACGCAGTATTTT
15 . . TRBJ1-1 TRBV4-3 CASSPRTAMNTEAFF TGCGCCAGCAGCCCCCGAACGGCTATGAACACTGAAGCTTTCTTT
13 TRBD1 many TRBJ1-5 TRBV6-6 CASRQGYNQPQHF TGTGCCAGCAGACAGGGGTACAATCAGCCCCAGCATTTT
11 . few TRBJ2-1 TRBV27 CASSSNNEQFF TGTGCCAGCAGTTCGAACAATGAGCAGTTCTTC
14 . . TRBJ2-1 TRBV6-5 CASSFQPRANEQFF TGTGCCAGCAGTTTTCAACCCAGGGCTAATGAGCAGTTCTTC
13 TRBD1 few TRBJ2-7 TRBV2 CASSPRDSYEQYF TGTGCCAGCAGCCCCCGGGACAGCTACGAGCAGTACTTC
13 TRBD1 few TRBJ1-2 TRBV29-1 CSVPRRTGDGYTF TGCAGCGTCCCTCGGCGGACAGGGGATGGCTACACCTTC
14 . many TRBJ1-1 TRBV6-5 CASSPLLMNTEAFF TGTGCCAGCAGCCCGCTCCTTATGAACACTGAAGCTTTCTTT
15 TRBD1 few TRBJ2-3 TRBV6-2/TRBV6-3 CASSGDRGRTDTQYF TGTGCCAGCAGTGGCGACAGGGGGCGGACAGATACGCAGTATTTT
15 . few TRBJ1-1 TRBV4-3 CASSQDRVGHTEAFF TGCGCCAGCAGCCAAGATAGGGTGGGCCACACTGAAGCTTTCTTT
17 . few TRBJ2-4 TRBV4-1 CASSQEPPGPGRNIQYF TGCGCCAGCAGCCAGGAACCACCTGGACCGGGTAGAAACATTCAGTACTTC
14 . few TRBJ1-4 TRBV20-1 CSVGGTPDGLQLFF TGCAGTGTAGGTGGCACCCCAGATGGGCTTCAACTGTTTTTT
16 TRBD2 many TRBJ2-2 TRBV11-2 CASSSKTSAGTGELFF TGTGCCAGCAGTTCTAAGACTAGCGCCGGCACCGGGGAGCTGTTTTTT
15 TRBD1 . TRBJ1-5 TRBV27 CASTPTGASNQPQHF TGTGCCAGCACCCCTACAGGGGCCAGCAATCAGCCCCAGCATTTT
15 . . TRBJ2-1 TRBV9 CASSSKPGPHGEQFF TGTGCCAGCAGCTCCAAGCCGGGACCACACGGTGAGCAGTTCTTC
13 . many TRBJ2-1 TRBV20-1 CSAIRTTYNEQFF TGCAGTGCGATCAGGACTACCTACAATGAGCAGTTCTTC
19 . few TRBJ1-6 TRBV4-3 CASSQEQARRSSYNSPLHF TGCGCCAGCAGCCAAGAACAGGCACGCAGGAGCTCCTATAATTCACCCCTCCACTTT
15 . many TRBJ2-2 TRBV24-1 CATSAGTSNTGELFF TGTGCCACCAGTGCAGGGACATCGAACACCGGGGAGCTGTTTTTT
11 . many TRBJ2-1 TRBV9 CASSAMDEQFF TGTGCCAGCAGCGCTATGGATGAGCAGTTCTTC
16 TRBD2 . TRBJ2-3 TRBV4-1 CDSSHLTSGDTDTQYF TGCGACAGCAGCCATTTGACTAGCGGGGACACAGATACGCAGTATTTT
17 TRBD1 . TRBJ1-6 TRBV12-3/TRBV12-4 CASSLAPGQVTNSPLHF TGTGCCAGCAGTTTAGCCCCGGGACAGGTTACTAATTCACCCCTCCACTTT
12 . few TRBJ2-2 TRBV12-3/TRBV12-4 CASSTDTGELFF TGTGCCAGCAGTACGGACACCGGGGAGCTGTTTTTT
15 . many TRBJ2-3 TRBV5-1 CASSLAEYSEDTQYF TGCGCCAGCAGCTTGGCAGAGTACTCGGAAGATACGCAGTATTTT
11 . few TRBJ2-7 TRBV12-3/TRBV12-4 CASGASQEQYF TGTGCCAGCGGAGCATCTCAGGAGCAGTACTTC
16 . few TRBJ2-7 TRBV7-9 CASSLVRELVDYEQYF TGTGCCAGCAGCTTAGTCCGGGAGCTTGTGGACTACGAGCAGTACTTC
14 . . TRBJ2-5 TRBV3-1 CASRTIYPQETQYF TGTGCCAGCAGAACAATCTACCCCCAAGAGACCCAGTACTTC